A selection of T cell receptor beta chains follows, all from one sample in a study of shared clonotypes between healthy human individuals. Sequencing was performed with immunoSEQ multiplex PCR; in TCRdb, only in-frame clones are kept and a portion is missing. The sample shows 800,000 to 1,200,000 clones, more than 75% of them seen only once. The specimen was memory CD4+ T cells from PBMCs. All receptors come from a man aged 18 to 29 in good health. Some clones in this sample may be carry-over from other donors' samples. CDR3s include the opening cysteine and the closing phenylalanine or tryptophan. A D gene is named only where the DNA matches it firmly. Clone size is not always given. Where it is, it says once, few, many or a class for expanded clones.

j_gene | abundance | d_gene | v_gene | CDR3nt | CDR3aa
TRBJ2-5 | once | TRBD1 | TRBV15 | TGTGCCACCAGCAGAGGAATTGGACAGGGACAAGAGACCCAGTACTTC | CATSRGIGQGQETQYF
TRBJ2-1 | NA | TRBD2 | TRBV7-2 | TGTGCCAGCAGCTTAGGAGGGACTAGCGGGTACAATGAGCAGTTCTTC | CASSLGGTSGYNEQFF
TRBJ2-2 | NA | NA | TRBV27 | TGTGCCAGCAGTTTATACGCAACCACAGGGATCCGTACCGGGGAGCTGTTTTTT | CASSLYATTGIRTGELFF
TRBJ1-5 | many | NA | TRBV27 | TGTGCCAGCAGTTTACGGCGGCAGTCTGGGGGACCCCAGCATTTT | CASSLRRQSGGPQHF
TRBJ2-5 | once | TRBD2 | TRBV7-2 | TGTGCCAGCAGCTTGCAAAGGACTAGCGGTCAAGAGACCCAGTACTTC | CASSLQRTSGQETQYF
TRBJ1-2 | NA | TRBD1 | TRBV5-1 | TGCGCCAGCAGCTTGGGACAGGGGATGAATGGCTACACCTTC | CASSLGQGMNGYTF
TRBJ2-7 | NA | TRBD1 | TRBV7-2 | TGTGCCAGCACCGAAACTCCGGGACAGGGCTACGAGCAGTACTTC | CASTETPGQGYEQYF
TRBJ1-2 | NA | TRBD1 | TRBV7-9 | TGTGCCAGCAGATACACCGGGACAGGGGGCGATGGCTACACCTTC | CASRYTGTGGDGYTF
TRBJ2-7 | NA | NA | TRBV6-4 | TGTGCCAGCAGTGAACGGCCTGGCGGGGCCTACGAGCAGTACTTC | CASSERPGGAYEQYF
TRBJ1-5 | NA | NA | TRBV18 | TGTGCCAGCTCACCACCGGGGATTCTGGGCAATCAGCCCCAGCATTTT | CASSPPGILGNQPQHF
TRBJ2-7 | NA | NA | TRBV6-1 | TGTGCCAGCAGGAAAGGGAGCTCCTACGAGCAGTACTTC | CASRKGSSYEQYF
TRBJ1-3 | NA | NA | TRBV29-1 | TGCAGCGTAGCAACAGGGTACTACTCTGGAAACACCATATATTTT | CSVATGYYSGNTIYF
TRBJ2-5 | NA | TRBD1 | TRBV7-6 | TGTGCCAGCAGCCGAGGACAGGGGGCTGACGAGACCCAGTACTTC | CASSRGQGADETQYF
TRBJ1-1 | NA | TRBD1 | TRBV14 | TGTGCCAGCAGCCCCATTCTACTCCGGGACAGCTCTGAAGCTTTCTTT | CASSPILLRDSSEAFF
TRBJ1-1 | NA | NA | TRBV28 | TGTGCCAGCAGCTCAAACCCGACTATGAACACTGAAGCTTTCTTT | CASSSNPTMNTEAFF
TRBJ2-7 | NA | NA | TRBV6-5 | TGTGCCAGCAGCCAAACAGGGTCAGGGACCTACGAGCAGTACTTC | CASSQTGSGTYEQYF
TRBJ2-7 | NA | NA | TRBV29-1 | TGCAGCGTGGACCGGGACGGCGGACCCTACGAGCAGTACTTC | CSVDRDGGPYEQYF
TRBJ2-1 | NA | TRBD1 | TRBV18 | TGTGCCAGCTCAGATACACAGCTACAGGGGGATGAGCAGTTCTTC | CASSDTQLQGDEQFF
TRBJ1-3 | NA | NA | TRBV28 | TGTGCCAGCAGTTCCCCGACAGGCTCTGGAAACACCATATATTTT | CASSSPTGSGNTIYF
TRBJ1-2 | NA | NA | TRBV5-5 | TGTGCCAGCAGCTTGACCTTCGGCTACACCTTC | CASSLTFGYTF
TRBJ2-5 | NA | TRBD1 | TRBV5-6 | TGTGCCAGCAGCTTGGTGGGACAGGGGATTGTGGAGACCCAGTACTTC | CASSLVGQGIVETQYF
TRBJ1-5 | NA | NA | TRBV25-1 | TGTGCCAGCAGGAGGGACCGTGAATCACTGGGTCGGGGTCAGCCCCAGCATTTT | CASRRDRESLGRGQPQHF